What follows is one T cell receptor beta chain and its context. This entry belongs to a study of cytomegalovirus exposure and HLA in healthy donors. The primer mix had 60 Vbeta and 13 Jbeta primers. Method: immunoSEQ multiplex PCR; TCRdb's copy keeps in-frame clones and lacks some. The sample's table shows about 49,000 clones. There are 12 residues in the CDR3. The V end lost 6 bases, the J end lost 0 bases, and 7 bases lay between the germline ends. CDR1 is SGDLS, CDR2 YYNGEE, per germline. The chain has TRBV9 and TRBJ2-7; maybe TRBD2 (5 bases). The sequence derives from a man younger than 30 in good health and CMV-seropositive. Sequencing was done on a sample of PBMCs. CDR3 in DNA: TGTGCCAGCATAGGGAGCTCCTACGAGCAGTACTTC. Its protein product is CASIGSSYEQYF.